The sequence of this T cell receptor beta chain was determined in a study of blood T cell repertoires in COVID-19. Looking at the study overall: COVID-19 samples from acute and convalescent phases originated in the United States, Italy and Spain. Sample material is recorded as cDNA or gDNA derived from T cells, B-cell-depleted T cells, or PBMCs.

In the study's own analysis: From reference gene primer amplification, estimates of nucleated cell counts were derived. Clones were sequenced by immunoSEQ multiplex PCR, and TCRdb holds only the in-frame ones, with some missing. From that table come the V and J calls and clone size; the DNA was used to work out D and trimming. The table lists around 190,000 clones, roughly 85% of them singletons. The sample holds one count of this clone. In germline, CDR1 is ENHRY, CDR2 SYGVKD. The junction had 3 bases not matched to a gene; V was cut back by 5 bases and J by 2 bases. The CDR3 runs to 15 residues. The TCR was taken from a woman aged 55-69 years with acute or convalescent COVID-19. Sequenced input: peripheral blood. The rearrangement uses TRBV10-3 and TRBJ2-3; 11 nucleotides align to TRBD2. DNA of the CDR3: TGTGCCATCAGTAGTAGCGGGAGGGCCACAGATACGCAGTATTTT. This gives the protein CAISSSGRATDTQYF.